This TCR beta chain was retrieved from a study of blood T cell repertoires in COVID-19. About the study: Researchers got acute and convalescent COVID-19 samples from the United States, Italy and Spain. T cells, B-cell-depleted T cells, or PBMCs provided the cDNA or gDNA that served as material.

This clone was detected many times. How the authors handled the data: Amplifying reference gene primers gave estimates of nucleated cell counts. Only in-frame clones appear in the TCRdb table, and some are missing; sequencing was by immunoSEQ multiplex PCR. The D gene and trimming were derived from the DNA, and the V and J assignments and clone size from that table. The sample has about 130,000 clones; approximately 83% are singletons. V was clipped by 6 bases and J by 5 bases; unmatched bases: 7. CDR3 size: 14 residues. CDR1 is LGHDT and CDR2 is YNNKEL in the germline V gene (reference sequence). The clonotype originates from a man aged 55 to 70 with acute or convalescent COVID-19. The rearrangement joins TRBV3-1 (or the pseudogene TRBV3-2) to TRBJ2-5; 9 nucleotides align to TRBD2. Sequenced sample: peripheral blood. CDR3 residues: CASSNAGGKETQYF. The CDR3 nucleotides read TGTGCCAGCAGTAACGCGGGGGGGAAGGAGACCCAGTACTTC.